This T cell receptor beta chain was recorded in a study of blood T cell repertoires in COVID-19. In the study overall: PBMCs, B-cell-depleted T cells, or T cells were the source of the cDNA or gDNA that made up the material.

This CDR3 has 17 amino acids. The germline CDR1 and CDR2 sequences are ENHRY and SYGVKD. Trimming left V 0 bases short and J 0 bases short, with 11 bases between. The method was immunoSEQ multiplex PCR; TCRdb's version includes in-frame clones alone and lacks a portion of them. The sample carries roughly 200,000 clones, around 94% recorded once. The clonotype originates from a man aged 30 to 39 with COVID-19, enrolled during active disease. This chain joins TRBV10-3 and TRBJ1-4; no reliable D call. Sequencing used peripheral blood. Here the CDR3 DNA reads TGTGCCATCAGTGAGTCGATAGGGAGAGCAACTAATGAAAAACTGTTTTTT. The encoded protein is CAISESIGRATNEKLFF.